These T cell receptor beta chains were read from a single sample in a study of T-cell memory formation after mild COVID-19. TCRdb re-called the 5' RACE reads with MiXCR, one entry per CDR3 protein. This sample has roughly 130,000 distinct CDR3 sequences, with around 15% found just once. The sample taken for sequencing was PBMCs or a T cell subset sorted from them (not recorded which). These receptors all come from a man aged 18 to 29 who had mild COVID-19 (a few samples of this study predate the infection). Cell type and time point are not known. Each CDR3 is given with its conserved first and last residue. The D gene is left open where the match is weak. Where a row states a size, it is once, few, many or the class of an expanded clone; other rows omit it.

abundance: few; j_gene: TRBJ2-3; d_gene: TRBD1; v_gene: TRBV24-1; CDR3nt: TGTGCCACCAGTGATGTCAGGGGGCCGGGAGATACGCAGTATTTT; CDR3aa: CATSDVRGPGDTQYF
abundance: NA; j_gene: TRBJ2-1; d_gene: NA; v_gene: TRBV7-3; CDR3nt: TGTGCCAGCAGCAGAGGGGCCTACAATGAGCAGTTCTTC; CDR3aa: CASSRGAYNEQFF
abundance: few; j_gene: TRBJ1-5; d_gene: NA; v_gene: TRBV7-2; CDR3nt: TGTGCCAGCAGCTTAAGTTCGCAGGGGCTTTTTCGCCCCCAGCATTTT; CDR3aa: CASSLSSQGLFRPQHF
abundance: NA; j_gene: TRBJ2-5; d_gene: NA; v_gene: TRBV5-1; CDR3nt: TGCGCCAGCAGCTTGGCCTTTATCGGACAGGGAGGGGAGACCCAGTACTTC; CDR3aa: CASSLAFIGQGGETQYF
abundance: NA; j_gene: TRBJ2-6; d_gene: NA; v_gene: TRBV6-5; CDR3nt: TGTGCCAGCAGTTACCTTGCAGAACCTAGTTTTTCTGGGGCCAACGTCCTGACTTTC; CDR3aa: CASSYLAEPSFSGANVLTF
abundance: NA; j_gene: TRBJ2-3; d_gene: NA; v_gene: TRBV7-8; CDR3nt: TGTGCCAGCAGCAACGCAGATACGCAGTATTTT; CDR3aa: CASSNADTQYF
abundance: few; j_gene: TRBJ2-1; d_gene: NA; v_gene: TRBV7-6; CDR3nt: TGTGCCAGCAGCCCGCAACAGGCCTGGGGGCGAAATGAGCAGTTCTTC; CDR3aa: CASSPQQAWGRNEQFF
abundance: NA; j_gene: TRBJ1-2; d_gene: NA; v_gene: TRBV3-1; CDR3nt: TGTGCCAGCAGCCAACTGGACACCTATGGCTACACCTTC; CDR3aa: CASSQLDTYGYTF
abundance: NA; j_gene: TRBJ1-1; d_gene: TRBD1; v_gene: TRBV7-3; CDR3nt: TGTGCCAGCGGTACAGGGGGGGAAGCTTTCTTT; CDR3aa: CASGTGGEAFF
abundance: NA; j_gene: TRBJ2-3; d_gene: NA; v_gene: TRBV10-3; CDR3nt: TGTGCCATCCGGCTCGGGGGATCGGATACGCAGTATTTT; CDR3aa: CAIRLGGSDTQYF
abundance: NA; j_gene: TRBJ2-5; d_gene: TRBD1; v_gene: TRBV24-1; CDR3nt: TGTGCCACCAGTGATTTGGACAGGGGGGAGGAGACCCAGTACTTC; CDR3aa: CATSDLDRGEETQYF
abundance: NA; j_gene: TRBJ1-1; d_gene: NA; v_gene: TRBV6-5; CDR3nt: TGTGCCAGCAGTTACTACGGGGGCACTGAAGCTTTCTTT; CDR3aa: CASSYYGGTEAFF
abundance: NA; j_gene: TRBJ1-3; d_gene: TRBD1; v_gene: TRBV12-3/TRBV12-4; CDR3nt: TGTGCCAGCAAACAGGGGAGGTTGAACACCATATATTTT; CDR3aa: CASKQGRLNTIYF
abundance: NA; j_gene: TRBJ1-5; d_gene: NA; v_gene: TRBV19; CDR3nt: TGTGCCAGTAGTATAGGGTGGGGCGCAACTCAGCCCCAGCATTTT; CDR3aa: CASSIGWGATQPQHF